A single sample is the source of the 5 T cell receptor beta chains below, sequenced in a study of OX40 agonist ivuxolimab in advanced cancers. Generated by immunoSEQ multiplex PCR, the TCRdb table keeps only in-frame clones and is missing some. The table lists about 22,000 clones, around nine tenths of them singletons. The specimen was CD4+ or CD8+ T cells sorted from blood, collected in a trial of the OX40 agonist ivuxolimab. The receptors were gathered from an adult with an advanced solid tumor such as melanoma, head and neck, liver or kidney cancer.

The chain carries TRBV21-1 and TRBJ1-2. TRBV21-1 counts as a pseudogene. The CDR3 loop spans 15 amino acids. The CDR3 sequence is CASSKASGGSYGYTF. In DNA form, the CDR3 reads TGTGCCAGCAGCAAAGCGTCGGGGGGTAGCTATGGCTACACCTTC.

This clone was detected only once. This chain links TRBV27 with TRBJ2-1; TRBD2 aligns across 11 bases. The ends lost 6 bases at V and 5 bases at J; junction bases unmatched: 3. The CDR3 loop spans 14 amino acids. Germline V gene sequence: CDR1 MNHEY, CDR2 SMNVEV (reference sequence). CDR3: CASSRGLADNEQFF. As DNA, the CDR3 is TGTGCCAGCAGCAGGGGACTAGCGGACAATGAGCAGTTCTTC.

The V gene is TRBV7-9, the J gene TRBJ2-1; 11 bases agree with TRBD2. This CDR3 has 16 residues. The V gene's germline CDR1 is SEHNR and CDR2 FQNEAQ (reference sequence). After removal of 0 bases from V and 3 bases from J, the junction contained 1 base not matched to a gene. The CDR3 DNA reads TGTGCCAGCAGCTTAGCCGGACTAGCGGGCTACAATGAGCAGTTCTTC. It encodes CASSLAGLAGYNEQFF.

CDR3 DNA: TGTGCCATCATATCACTAGCGGGAGCCGCACCCCTGGGTAGGACCAATGAGCAGTTCTTC. Translated, it gives CAIISLAGAAPLGRTNEQFF. The chain uses TRBV10-3 and TRBJ2-1; TRBD2 matches 11 bases. The CDR3 has 20 amino acids. Per the germline V gene, CDR1 is ENHRY and CDR2 is SYGVKD. The ends lost 7 bases at V and 6 bases at J; junction bases unmatched: 23.

The chain has TRBV7-6 and TRBJ2-3, with TRBD2 matching over 9 bases. The CDR3 length is 15 residues. Trimming cost V 6 bases and J 2 bases; bases outside gene matches: 6. Germline V gives CDR1 SGHVS, CDR2 FNYEAQ. The CDR3 reads CASRPGLAFTDTQYF. The CDR3 region has the DNA TGTGCCAGCAGGCCGGGACTAGCCTTCACAGATACGCAGTATTTT.